The TCR beta chain under discussion was sequenced for a study of blood T cell repertoires in COVID-19. In the study overall: The samples span acute and convalescent COVID-19 from the United States, Italy and Spain. PBMCs, B-cell-depleted T cells, or T cells were the source of the cDNA or gDNA that made up the material.

Ages ranged from roughly 18 to 100 years, with residence in approximately 25 US areas. Original data processing: By means of reference gene primer amplification, nucleated cell counts were estimated. Only in-frame clones appear in the TCRdb table, and some are missing; sequencing was by immunoSEQ multiplex PCR. The DNA was the basis for D and trimming; V, J and clone size are from that table. The table includes about 120,000 clones, 84% detected once. The V end was cut by 2 bases, the J end by 0 bases, with 11 bases between. The CDR3 length is 16 residues. Per the germline V gene, CDR1 is SGHVS and CDR2 is FQNEAQ.

The origin of this receptor is a woman in her twenties or thirties who had recovered from COVID-19. The sample consisted of PBMCs or T cells enriched from blood (not recorded which). This chain links TRBV7-8 with TRBJ1-3; D not resolved. The CDR3 spells CASSLFQANSGNTIYF. Here the CDR3 DNA reads TGTGCCAGCAGCTTATTCCAGGCCAACTCTGGAAACACCATATATTTT.